This entry is about one TCR beta chain. The CDR3 contains 16 residues. The V gene's germline CDR1 is MGHRA and CDR2 YSYEKL. V lost 0 bases and J lost 2, with 11 bases in between. TCRdb independently ran MiXCR on the 5' RACE reads; one entry per CDR3 protein. Of about 330,000 distinct CDR3 sequences listed, around 8.1% are singletons. These data originate in a study of T cells after yellow fever vaccination. Background on the study: SMART-Seq v4 Ultra Low Input prepared the low-cell-number fractions.

The sample in question was PBMCs, obtained about 41 days after the first yellow fever vaccination. The clonotype comes from a man younger than 30 who received the YFV17D yellow fever vaccine. The gene calls are TRBV4-1 and TRBJ1-3, with D perhaps matching TRBD1 (6 bases). CDR3 coding DNA: TGCGCCAGCAGCCAAGATTTAACAGGGACTGGAAACACCATATATTTT. This encodes CASSQDLTGTGNTIYF.